The clone carrying this T cell receptor beta chain was observed a few times. CDR3 size: 16 residues. The germline V and J ends were trimmed by 4 bases and 7 bases, with 22 bases remaining between them. The germline V gene encodes CDR1 MNHEY and CDR2 SMNVEV (reference sequence). Only in-frame clones appear in the TCRdb table, and some are missing; sequencing was by immunoSEQ multiplex PCR. Of roughly 68,000 clones detected, over 75% appear once; the ten largest clones hold roughly 6.5%. The data derive from a study of blood T cell repertoires in COVID-19. The sequencing input was peripheral blood. The TCR comes from a man in his fifties or sixties with active COVID-19. This sequence joins TRBV27 and TRBJ1-2; D perhaps matches TRBD1 (6 bases). This CDR3 reads CASSYLQGGRNFGYTF. Here the CDR3 DNA reads TGTGCCAGCAGTTACCTACAGGGCGGGAGAAATTTTGGCTACACCTTC.